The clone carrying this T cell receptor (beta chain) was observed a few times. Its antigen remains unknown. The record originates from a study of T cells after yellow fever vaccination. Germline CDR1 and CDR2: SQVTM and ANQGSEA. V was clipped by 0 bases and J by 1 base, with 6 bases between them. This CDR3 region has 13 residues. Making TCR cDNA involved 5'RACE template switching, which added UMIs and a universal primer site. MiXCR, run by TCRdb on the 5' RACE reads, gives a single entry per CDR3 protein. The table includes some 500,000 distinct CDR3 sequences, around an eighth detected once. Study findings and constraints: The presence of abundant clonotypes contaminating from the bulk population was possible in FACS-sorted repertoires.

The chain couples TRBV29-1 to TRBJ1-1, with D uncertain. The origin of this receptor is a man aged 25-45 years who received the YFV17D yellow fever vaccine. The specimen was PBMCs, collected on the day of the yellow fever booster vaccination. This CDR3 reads CSVEDTANTEAFF. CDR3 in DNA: TGCAGCGTTGAAGATACAGCGAACACTGAAGCTTTCTTT.